Presented here are 11 T cell receptor beta chains from one specimen sequenced in a study of T-cell memory formation after mild COVID-19. MiXCR, run by TCRdb on the 5' RACE reads, gives a single entry per CDR3 protein. Altogether 250,000 to 300,000 distinct CDR3 sequences are present, roughly 15% being singletons, with the ten largest covering over 20%. The specimen sequenced was PBMCs or a T cell subset sorted from them (not recorded which). These receptors were taken from a man in his late teens or twenties who had mild COVID-19 (a few samples of this study predate the infection). Cell type and time point are not known.

In this sample, this clonotype turned up a few times. The CDR3 is CASSQDGTGYYEQYV. CDR3 nucleotide sequence: TGCGCCAGCAGCCAAGATGGGACAGGGTACTACGAGCAGTACGTC. The genes are TRBV4-3 and TRBJ2-7; 9 nucleotides line up with TRBD1. Germline lookup yields CDR1 LGHNA and CDR2 YSLEER. The CDR3 spans 15 residues. The V and J ends lost 0 bases and 3 bases, in that order; junction bases with no gene match: 3.

V is TRBV5-6 and J is TRBJ1-2; D gene ambiguous. CDR1 is SGHDT and CDR2 is YYEEEE in the germline V gene. This CDR3 region has 15 residues. V was shortened by 0 bases and J by 4 bases, with 13 bases between the two germline ends. The CDR3 spells CASSLARTAPYGYTF. The CDR3 nucleotides read TGTGCCAGCAGCTTGGCGAGGACGGCGCCCTATGGCTACACCTTC.

The V gene is TRBV6-1, the J gene TRBJ2-7; weak D call: TRBD1 (6 bases). The germline CDR1 and CDR2 sequences are MNHNS and SASEGT. The length of the CDR3 is 16 residues. Deletions cut 1 base from V and 5 bases from J, with 18 bases between. CDR3 in DNA: TGTGCCAGCAGTGAAGGCTTAAGGCAGGGGAACGACGAGCAGTACTTC. Translating gives CASSEGLRQGNDEQYF.

The chain joins TRBV5-1 to TRBJ2-3, with D perhaps being TRBD1 or TRBD2 (6 bases each). The CDR3 is 14 residues long. Germline V CDR1 and CDR2: SGHRS, YFSETQ. Trimming left V 5 bases short and J 2 bases short, with 12 bases between. CDR3 in DNA: TGCGCCAGCAGAACGGGGGCCATCACAGATACGCAGTATTTT. This encodes CASRTGAITDTQYF.

This clonotype showed up just a few times. CDR3 DNA: TGTGCCAGCAGCTTATCCGGGCCCGGGGAGCTGTTTTTT. Its translation: CASSLSGPGELFF. This sequence joins TRBV7-3 and TRBJ2-2; no definite D call. Germline V gene sequence: CDR1 SGHTA, CDR2 FQGTGA. The CDR3 covers 13 residues. Deletions cut 2 bases from V and 6 bases from J, with 7 bases between.

This clonotype was seen only a few times. This chain uses TRBV19 with TRBJ2-1; perhaps TRBD1 as D (5 bases). CDR1 and CDR2 from the germline V gene are LNHDA and SQIVND (reference sequence). Trimming cost V 4 bases and J 7 bases, with 14 bases left between them. The CDR3 has 14 amino acids. The CDR3 region has the DNA TGTGCCAGTAGTAGGGGCAGGGTGGAGAATGAGCAGTTCTTC. This sequence encodes CASSRGRVENEQFF.

The CDR3 is CASSLFTGVRNTEAFF. CDR3 sequence (DNA): TGTGCCAGCAGCTTGTTTACAGGCGTGCGGAACACTGAAGCTTTCTTT. V is TRBV5-5 and J is TRBJ1-1; maybe TRBD1 (5 bases). The CDR3 sequence is 16 residues long. Germline CDR1 and CDR2: SGHKS and YYEKEE (reference sequence). Trimming cost V 1 base and J 1 base, with 14 bases left between them.

The CDR3 coding sequence is TGTGCCAGCAGCTTGCTATTCGGGACAAGTTCACCCCTCCACTTT. Translating it yields CASSLLFGTSSPLHF. The V gene is TRBV5-5, the J gene TRBJ1-6; D possibly corresponds to TRBD1 (6 bases). The germline CDR1 and CDR2 sequences are SGHKS and YYEKEE (reference sequence). Trimming removed 1 base at V and 9 bases at J, with 14 bases between. This CDR3 spans 15 amino acids.

This clonotype was observed at least ten times. This rearrangement joins TRBV4-3 to TRBJ2-5; TRBD2 matches 7 bases. The CDR3 has 14 residues. V lost 4 bases to trimming and J lost 5 bases; unmatched junction nucleotides: 7. Germline V lookup: CDR1 LGHNA, CDR2 YSLEER. CDR3 sequence (DNA): TGCGCCAGCAGCCCGTCACTAGCGACCGAGACCCAGTACTTC. It specifies CASSPSLATETQYF.

This clonotype was seen only a few times. The chain joins TRBV27 to TRBJ2-7; D unclear. V shed 4 bases and J shed 1 base, with 17 bases lying between them. This CDR3 has 16 amino acids. Germline CDR1 reads MNHEY; CDR2 reads SMNVEV (reference sequence). The chain's CDR3 is CASSSRLAGPSYEQYF. CDR3 nucleotides: TGTGCCAGCAGTTCAAGGCTCGCCGGGCCATCCTACGAGCAGTACTTC.

This clonotype has more than one count but fewer than ten. This rearrangement joins TRBV7-2 to TRBJ2-1; weak D call: TRBD1 (7 bases). The CDR3 has 12 amino acids. CDR1 is SGHTA and CDR2 is FQGNSA in the germline V gene. The V and J ends lost 5 bases and 12 bases respectively, with 14 bases between them. The CDR3 nucleotides read TGTGCCAGCAGCGTCCCAGGGGGGAGGCAGTTCTTC. The encoded protein is CASSVPGGRQFF.